This T cell receptor beta chain derives from a study of PD-1 blockade in classical Hodgkin lymphoma. Study observations and caveats: Patients with a complete response exhibited baseline diversity comparable to newly diagnosed patients.

The table came from immunoSEQ multiplex PCR; TCRdb's copy has only in-frame clones and leaves some out. Of fewer than 25,000 clones in the sample, around 67% were seen once. A word on this clone: Its antigen is still unknown.

Each patient experienced a relapse that followed autologous stem cell transplantation, and brentuximab vedotin exposure varied. The V gene's germline CDR1 is SGDLS and CDR2 YYNGEE. The CDR3 contains 16 residues. Losses at the gene ends were 0 bases for V and 4 bases for J; bases not matched to a gene: 9. The sequencing used peripheral blood mononuclear cells (PBMCs), collected before the second cycle of nivolumab. The J gene is TRBJ2-5, the V gene TRBV9; 7 nucleotides match TRBD2. The clonotype was recovered from a human donor with classical Hodgkin lymphoma. CDR3 in amino acids: CASSVGLAETGETQYF. The CDR3 region has the DNA TGTGCCAGCAGCGTAGGGCTAGCGGAAACGGGAGAGACCCAGTACTTC.